This TCR beta chain was identified during a study of T cells in Graves' hyperthyroidism and ophthalmopathy (dated by TCRdb to the late 2010s). With respect to the entire study: Peripheral blood samples were taken at initial diagnosis, before any treatment was given. To identify distinguishing TCR V-J signatures, a discovery cohort of 90 to 100 patients was used, comprising approximately 40 with Graves' ophthalmopathy and approximately 58 with stable Graves' hyperthyroidism. An independent validation cohort of under 20 hyperthyroidism patients and 17 patients who later progressed to ophthalmopathy tested prospective prediction of ophthalmopathy. For training and testing, the approximately 97 patients in the discovery cohort were randomly divided in a 7:3 ratio. Thyroid tissue and blood T-cell repertoires from about six Graves' hyperthyroidism patients were also compared in the study. After sampling, hyperthyroidism patients received methimazole starting at 30 mg daily, and ophthalmopathy patients received high-dose intravenous methylprednisolone. The paper reports TCR Vbeta CDR3 sequencing of fewer than 150 peripheral blood samples: approximately 41 ophthalmopathy, under 85 hyperthyroidism and 17 progressor patients. The paper as a whole reports these results and caveats: In validation, the model predicted progression to ophthalmopathy a median of about 6.8 months before onset, with around 70% sensitivity and 72.22% specificity. No statistical method was used to fix the sample size in advance, and group allocation was not hidden from the investigators. A model built on a 13 V-J signature distinguished ophthalmopathy from stable hyperthyroidism, reaching over 85% sensitivity and 81.08% specificity in cross-validation and 80%/75% in testing. Most expanded thyroid clonotypes (frequency above 0.001) were also detected in blood, suggesting blood repertoires may reflect thyroid immune responses.

The CDR3 has 13 amino acids, counting the end cysteine and phenylalanine. Just CDR3 DNA is preserved here, 39 bases in frame from base 1. Trimming at the junction amounts to 5 bases on V and 8 bases on J, and the germline ends lie 13 bases apart. Looking up the germline V gene (reference sequence) yields CDR1 SGHAT and CDR2 FQDESV. This clonotype was picked up a small number of times. Its antigen target is currently unknown. Base quality data are lacking; no much larger clone is found one base away. Amplification of TCR beta CDR3 regions was carried out from RNA transcripts. The TCR CDR3 was subjected to a first round of RT-PCR using the HTBI primer set and the Qiagen OneStep RT-PCR kit. Libraries were constructed in a second round of multiplex PCR, after which size selection and purification were carried out. Libraries were sequenced paired-end with 100 bp reads on an Illumina HiSeq2000. The authors processed their data as follows. SOAPnuke was used to process the raw data, removing reads that contained adapters or uncalled bases, had a mean Phred below 15, or lacked an exact match to the constant primer or identifier. COPE v1.2.5 was used to merge the high-quality paired reads, and each unique nucleotide sequence was defined as a clonotype. MiTCR v1.1 was used to align the clonotypes against IMGT TRBV, TRBD and TRBJ reference segments. Analysis was restricted to V-J combinations with a frequency above 0.0001, which covered 98% to 99.2% of repertoires. A TCS score was defined as the ratio of F50 (clonal expansion) to E x V (chaos), with BLOSUM62-based TCRdist applied between CDR3 peptides within each V-J. Welch's t-statistics and random forest reduced roughly 530 V-J features to roughly 13, which were used in a naive Bayes classifier (R e1071). The public reads were quality trimmed at Q25 with fastp and then assembled into clones with MiXCR by TCRdb, keeping productive beta chains. Every CDR3 protein is listed once, alongside the most common genes and DNA of its rows. What appears here as the V and J calls and clone size reflects TCRdb's work, not the paper's. The sample table records some 500,000 distinct CDR3 sequences; roughly 14% of these occur just once. The ten largest clones capture 15% to 20% of the sample.

A patient counted as having stable Graves' hyperthyroidism if no progression to ophthalmopathy occurred over 18 months of follow-up. Hyperthyroidism patients were newly diagnosed, with disease duration under 2 months, and aged 18 to 65 years. Any patient with an uncontrolled infection, another autoimmune disease, pregnancy or lactation was excluded. Diagnoses were established on the basis of clinical symptoms, serum thyroxine and TRAb, thyroid ultrasound, and orbital computed tomography. Ficoll-Paque density gradient centrifugation was used to isolate PBMCs from around 10 ml of fresh peripheral blood. Trizol reagent was used to extract total RNA, and RNA quality was then checked on an Agilent 2100 Bioanalyzer.

The sequenced sample consisted of blood. This receptor chain uses TRBV11-1 and TRBJ2-1; possibly the D gene is TRBD2, per 5 matching bases. This clonotype originated in a woman in her late teens or twenties with Graves' hyperthyroidism. The CDR3 sequence is CASSPRVAHEQFF. In nucleotides, the sequence is TGTGCCAGCAGCCCGAGGGTTGCCCATGAGCAGTTCTTC.